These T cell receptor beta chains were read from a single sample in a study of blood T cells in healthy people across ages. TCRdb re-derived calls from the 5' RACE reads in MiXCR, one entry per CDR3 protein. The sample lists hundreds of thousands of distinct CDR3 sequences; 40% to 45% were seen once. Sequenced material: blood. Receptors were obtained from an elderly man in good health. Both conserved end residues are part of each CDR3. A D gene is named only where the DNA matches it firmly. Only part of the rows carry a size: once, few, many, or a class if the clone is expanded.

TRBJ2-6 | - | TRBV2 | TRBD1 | CASRTGTEIKSGANVLTF | TGTGCCAGCAGGACCGGGACAGAGATAAAATCTGGGGCCAACGTCCTGACTTTC
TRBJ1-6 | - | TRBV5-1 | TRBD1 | CASSFGQVYNSPLHF | TGCGCCAGCAGCTTCGGACAGGTCTATAATTCACCCCTCCACTTT
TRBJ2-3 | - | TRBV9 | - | CASSVDLDTQYF | TGTGCCAGCAGCGTAGATTTGGATACGCAGTATTTT
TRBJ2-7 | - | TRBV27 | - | CASSLRLRGQGSGEQYF | TGTGCCAGCAGTTTAAGATTGCGCGGGCAGGGTTCCGGGGAGCAGTACTTC
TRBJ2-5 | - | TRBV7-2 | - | CASSLAIQETQYF | TGTGCCAGCAGCCTCGCTATTCAAGAGACCCAGTACTTC
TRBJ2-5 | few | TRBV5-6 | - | CASSRPQGTETQYF | TGTGCCAGCAGCCGGCCCCAGGGGACAGAGACCCAGTACTTC
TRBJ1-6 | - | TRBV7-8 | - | CASSLLVPQSSYNSPLHF | TGTGCCAGCAGCTTATTGGTCCCCCAGAGCTCCTATAATTCACCCCTCCACTTT
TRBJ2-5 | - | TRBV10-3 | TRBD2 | CAISAFGLAVDNEQYF | TGTGCCATCAGTGCCTTTGGACTAGCGGTTGACAATGAGCAGTACTTC
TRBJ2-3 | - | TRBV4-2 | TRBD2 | CASSPVAGGDTDTQYF | TGTGCCAGCAGCCCAGTAGCGGGAGGGGACACAGATACGCAGTATTTT
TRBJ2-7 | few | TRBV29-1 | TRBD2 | CSVVMTSVYNEQYF | TGCAGCGTTGTAATGACTAGCGTCTACAATGAGCAGTACTTC
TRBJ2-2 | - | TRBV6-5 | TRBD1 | CASSNDRVNTGELFF | TGTGCCAGCAGTAATGACAGGGTGAACACCGGGGAGCTGTTTTTT
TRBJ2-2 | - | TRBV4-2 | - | CASSRPTGPANTGELFF | TGTGCCAGCAGCCGACCGACAGGACCTGCGAACACCGGGGAGCTGTTTTTT
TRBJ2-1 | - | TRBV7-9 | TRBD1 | CASAGTGGGEQFF | TGTGCCAGCGCAGGGACAGGGGGAGGTGAGCAGTTCTTC
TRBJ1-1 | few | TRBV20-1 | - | CSARNSPKATEAFF | TGCAGTGCTAGAAATTCACCCAAAGCCACTGAAGCTTTCTTT
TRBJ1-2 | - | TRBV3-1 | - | CASSPALGTDYGYTF | TGTGCCAGCAGCCCTGCCTTAGGGACTGACTATGGCTACACCTTC
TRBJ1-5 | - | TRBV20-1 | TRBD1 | CSASPGQGGPNQPQHF | TGCAGTGCTTCCCCGGGACAGGGAGGCCCCAATCAGCCCCAGCATTTT
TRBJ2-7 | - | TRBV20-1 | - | CSARDVRLPNYEQYF | TGCAGTGCTAGAGATGTACGGCTTCCCAACTACGAGCAGTACTTC
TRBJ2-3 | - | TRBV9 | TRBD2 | CASSALGTRVTDTQYF | TGTGCCAGCAGCGCCCTTGGGACTAGGGTCACAGATACGCAGTATTTT
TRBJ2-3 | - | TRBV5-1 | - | CASSTYAAQPDTQYF | TGCGCCAGCAGCACGTACGCGGCTCAACCGGATACGCAGTATTTT
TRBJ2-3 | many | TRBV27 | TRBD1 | CASSFRRQGGTDTQYF | TGTGCCAGCAGTTTCCGTAGACAGGGAGGCACAGATACGCAGTATTTT